This TCR beta chain originates from a study of T cells after yellow fever vaccination. One entry per CDR3 protein, called by TCRdb with MiXCR from the 5' RACE reads. Of 500,000 to 650,000 distinct CDR3 sequences in the sample, about 17% were seen once. CDR1 is SGHKS, CDR2 YYEKEE, per germline (reference sequence). V shed 4 bases and J shed 4 bases, with 14 bases lying between them. This CDR3 is built from 15 residues. This clonotype was seen more than once but under ten times. The sample here was PBMCs, taken 5 days after the first yellow fever vaccination. The genes are TRBV5-5 and TRBJ2-2; D may be TRBD2 (5 bases). The sequence was obtained from a man younger than 30 who received the YFV17D yellow fever vaccine. The CDR3, as DNA: TGTGCCAGCAGCACCCCAACTCGGGGCACCGGGGAGCTGTTTTTT. Translating gives CASSTPTRGTGELFF.